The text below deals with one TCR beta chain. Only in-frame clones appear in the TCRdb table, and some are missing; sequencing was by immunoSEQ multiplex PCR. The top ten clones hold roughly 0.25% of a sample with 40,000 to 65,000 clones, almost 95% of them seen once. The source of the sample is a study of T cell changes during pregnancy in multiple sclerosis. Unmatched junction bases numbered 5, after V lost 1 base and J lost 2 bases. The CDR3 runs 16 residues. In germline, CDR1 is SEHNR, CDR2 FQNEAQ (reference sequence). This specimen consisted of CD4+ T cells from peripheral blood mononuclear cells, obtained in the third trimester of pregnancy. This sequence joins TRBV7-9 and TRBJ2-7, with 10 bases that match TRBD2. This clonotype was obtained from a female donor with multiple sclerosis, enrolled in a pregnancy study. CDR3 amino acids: CASSLVAGGTTYEQYF. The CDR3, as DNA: TGTGCCAGCAGCTTAGTAGCGGGAGGAACTACCTACGAGCAGTACTTC.